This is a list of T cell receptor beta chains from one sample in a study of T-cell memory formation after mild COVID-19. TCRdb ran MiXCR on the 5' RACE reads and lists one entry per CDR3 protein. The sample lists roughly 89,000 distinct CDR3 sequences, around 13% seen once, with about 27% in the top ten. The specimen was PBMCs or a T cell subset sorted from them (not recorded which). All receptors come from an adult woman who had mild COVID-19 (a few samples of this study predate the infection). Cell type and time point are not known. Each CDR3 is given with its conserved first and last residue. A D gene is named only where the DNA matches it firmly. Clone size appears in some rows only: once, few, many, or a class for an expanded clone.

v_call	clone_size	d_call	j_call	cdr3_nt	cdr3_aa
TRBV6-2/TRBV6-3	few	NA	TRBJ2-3	TGTGCCAGCAGTTACGTGGGCCGAAGCACAGATACGCAGTATTTT	CASSYVGRSTDTQYF
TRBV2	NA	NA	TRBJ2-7	TGTGCCAGCAGTGAAGGGTCCGCGGGGAGCTCCTACGAGCAGTACTTC	CASSEGSAGSSYEQYF
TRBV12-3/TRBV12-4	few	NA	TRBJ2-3	TGTGCCAGCAGTTTAAGGAGGGGGGATACGCAGTATTTT	CASSLRRGDTQYF
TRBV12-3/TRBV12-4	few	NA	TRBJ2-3	TGTGCCAGCAGTTTGTTCGGGGGAGGCGCAGATACGCAGTATTTT	CASSLFGGGADTQYF
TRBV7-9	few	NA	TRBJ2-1	TGTGCCAGCAGCCGTCCCCCCAATGAGCAGTTCTTC	CASSRPPNEQFF
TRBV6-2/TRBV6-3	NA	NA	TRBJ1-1	TGTGCCAGCAGTCACCGCCTTCAAGCTTTCTTT	CASSHRLQAFF
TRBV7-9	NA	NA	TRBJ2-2	TGTGCCAGCAGCTTAGCCCAGAACACCGGGGAGCTGTTTTTT	CASSLAQNTGELFF
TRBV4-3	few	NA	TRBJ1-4	TGCGCCAGCAGCCATGGGGCTGAAAAACTGTTTTTT	CASSHGAEKLFF
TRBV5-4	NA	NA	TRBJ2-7	TGTGCCAGCAGCCCGGTTAGCTGGAGTCCCTACGAGCAGTACTTC	CASSPVSWSPYEQYF
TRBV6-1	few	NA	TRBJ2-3	TGTGCCAGCAGTCAAGACCAGAGCACAGATACGCAGTATTTT	CASSQDQSTDTQYF
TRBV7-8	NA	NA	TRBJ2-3	TGTGCCAGCAGCCCAATCGCAGATACGCAGTATTTT	CASSPIADTQYF
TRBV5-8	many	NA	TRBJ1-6	TGTGCCAGCAGCGACAGTAATATTTCCCCCGATTCACCCCTCCACTTT	CASSDSNISPDSPLHF
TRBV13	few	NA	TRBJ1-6	TGTGCCAGCAGCTTGGACCGGGACCTTAATTCACCCCTCCACTTT	CASSLDRDLNSPLHF
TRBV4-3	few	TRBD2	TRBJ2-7	TGCGCCAGCAGCCATGGATGGATGGGGGGGGGCTACGAGCAGTACTTC	CASSHGWMGGGYEQYF
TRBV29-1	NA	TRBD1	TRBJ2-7	TGCAGCGTTGATGGACAGGGGGATATCGAGCAGTACTTC	CSVDGQGDIEQYF
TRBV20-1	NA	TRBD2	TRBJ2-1	TGCAGTGCTAGAGATAAACTAGCGGGGGGGCCGGGTGAGCAGCTCTTC	CSARDKLAGGPGEQLF
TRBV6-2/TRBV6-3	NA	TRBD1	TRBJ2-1	TGTGCCAGCAGTTACAGTGCCGGGACAGGGGTCGATGAGCAGTTCTTC	CASSYSAGTGVDEQFF
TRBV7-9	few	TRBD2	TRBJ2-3	TGTGCCACAATACTAGCGGGGCACACAGATACGCAGTATTTT	CATILAGHTDTQYF
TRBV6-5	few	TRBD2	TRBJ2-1	TGTGCCAGCAGACCGAGTCCGGGACTAGCCTCTCCCCGGGACAATCAGCAGTTCTTC	CASRPSPGLASPRDNQQFF
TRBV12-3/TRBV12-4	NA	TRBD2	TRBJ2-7	TGTGCCAGCAGCCGCGGGGGGGCGGGCTACGAGCAGTACTTC	CASSRGGAGYEQYF
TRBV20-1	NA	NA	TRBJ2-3	TGCAGTGCTAGCTTACTTAGCAGTAGCACAGATACGCAGTATTTT	CSASLLSSSTDTQYF
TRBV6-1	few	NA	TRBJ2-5	TGTGCCAGCAGTGATTGGAGCACCGAGGAAGAGACCCAGTACTTC	CASSDWSTEEETQYF
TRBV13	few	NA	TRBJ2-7	TGTGCCAGCAGCTTAGCCAGGGGAATATACGAGCAGTACTTC	CASSLARGIYEQYF
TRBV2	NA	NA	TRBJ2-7	TGTGCCAGCAGTGAGGCTCCAGAGAGCTCCTACGAGCAGTACTTC	CASSEAPESSYEQYF
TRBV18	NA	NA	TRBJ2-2	TGTGCCAGCTCGGGACCGGACACGAACACCGGGGAGCTGTTTTTT	CASSGPDTNTGELFF
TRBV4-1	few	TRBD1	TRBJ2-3	TGCGCCAGCAGCCAAGATGGAAGGACAGGTTATTTAGATACGCAGTATTTT	CASSQDGRTGYLDTQYF
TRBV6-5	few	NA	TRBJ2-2	TGTGCCAGCAGTTATTCGGTAGCCGGGGAGCTGTTTTTT	CASSYSVAGELFF
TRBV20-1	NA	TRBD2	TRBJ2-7	TGCAGTGCTATGGGACTAGCGGGATGGATTACGTCCTACGAGCAGTACTTC	CSAMGLAGWITSYEQYF
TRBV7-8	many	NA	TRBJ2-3	TGTGCCAGCAGCTTAGTAGGGGCCGGCACAGATACGCAGTATTTT	CASSLVGAGTDTQYF
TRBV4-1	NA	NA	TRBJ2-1	TGCGCCAGCAGCCAAGTGGCAGGGATCTACAATGAGCAGTTCTTC	CASSQVAGIYNEQFF
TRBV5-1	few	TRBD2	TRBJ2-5	TGCGCCAGCAGCCAGCGGGAGTTGGAGACCCAGTACTTC	CASSQRELETQYF
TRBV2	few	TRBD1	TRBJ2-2	TGTGCCGCAGGGGGCAGGTTCACCGGGGAGCTGTTTTTT	CAAGGRFTGELFF
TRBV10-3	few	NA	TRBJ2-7	TGTGCCATCAGTGAGCCCGGGATCAGAGAATACGAGCAGTACTTC	CAISEPGIREYEQYF
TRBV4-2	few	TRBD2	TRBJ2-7	TGTGCCAGCAGCCAGGACTCAGCGGGAAGCTACGAGCAGTACTTC	CASSQDSAGSYEQYF
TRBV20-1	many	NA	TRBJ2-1	TGCAGTGCTAGGAACCACCCCTCGGAGCAGTTCTTC	CSARNHPSEQFF
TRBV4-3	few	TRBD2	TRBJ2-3	TGCGCCAGCAGCCAAGAGGGTCGACTAGCGGGAGACACAGATACGCAGTATTTT	CASSQEGRLAGDTDTQYF
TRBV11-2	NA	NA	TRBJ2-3	TGTGCCAGCAGCTTAGCCTCCCTAGAAGATACGCAGTATTTT	CASSLASLEDTQYF
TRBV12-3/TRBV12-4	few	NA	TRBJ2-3	TGTGCCAGCAGTTTTGGTGGGAGAGGCGCAGATACGCAGTATTTT	CASSFGGRGADTQYF
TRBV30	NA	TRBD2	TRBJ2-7	TGTGCCTGGAGTGTACAAGCGGGAGGCGACGAGCAGTACTTC	CAWSVQAGGDEQYF
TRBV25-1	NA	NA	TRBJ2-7	TGTGCCAGCAGTGTTGCAGGGCCCGCCGAGCAGTACTTC	CASSVAGPAEQYF
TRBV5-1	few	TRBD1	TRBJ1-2	TGCGCCAGCAGCTTGGTGGGACAGGCCTCGGCTAACTATGGCTACACCTTC	CASSLVGQASANYGYTF
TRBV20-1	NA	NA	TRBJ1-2	TGCAGTGCAGAGGGCGACGTCTATGGCTACACCTTC	CSAEGDVYGYTF
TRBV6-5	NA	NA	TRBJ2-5	TGTGCCAGCAGTTGTGGGCAACAAGAGACCCAGTACTTC	CASSCGQQETQYF
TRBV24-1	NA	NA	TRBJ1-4	TGTGCCACCAGTGATTCCGGGTATAAACTGTTTTTT	CATSDSGYKLFF
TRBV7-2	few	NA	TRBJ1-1	TGTGCCAGCACCCAACCTCCCAGTAGTGAAGCTTTCTTT	CASTQPPSSEAFF